Listed here are 13 T cell receptor beta chains from one sample, sequenced in a study of blood T cell repertoires in COVID-19 (dated by TCRdb to 2020 to 2021). Library prep was done by the immunoSEQ multiplex PCR assay. TCRdb carries this immuneACCESS record with in-frame sequences only. Its versions omit some clonotypes, under half of them owing to an unresolved V gene in the studies checked, with the rest unexplained. The sample table records some 190,000 clones; roughly 82% of these occur just once. The top ten clonotypes cover around 8% of the sample. The sequencing input was peripheral blood. The receptors were sampled from a woman aged 55 to 70 with COVID-19, enrolled during active disease.

CDR3 coding DNA: TGTGCCAGCAGTTCCGCGATAAACGGCAATGAGCAGTTCTTC. Amino acid sequence: CASSSAINGNEQFF. The chain couples TRBV27 to TRBJ2-1, with D unresolved. V was cut by 4 bases and J by 6 bases, with 13 bases left in between. CDR3 size: 14 residues. Per the germline V gene, CDR1 is MNHEY and CDR2 is SMNVEV (reference sequence).

The count of this clone is one. The chain employs TRBV6-4 and TRBJ1-4, with D hard to call. The germline V gene has CDR1 MRHNA and CDR2 SNTAGT. The V end was cut by 5 bases, the J end by 0 bases, with 4 bases between. This CDR3 is built from 13 residues. CDR3 region: CASSSATNEKLFF. The CDR3 nucleotides are TGTGCCAGCAGTTCAGCAACTAATGAAAAACTGTTTTTT.

The J gene is TRBJ1-5, the V gene TRBV3-1 (or the pseudogene TRBV3-2); D uncertain. The CDR3 has 15 residues. The germline CDR1 and CDR2 sequences are LGHDT and YNNKEL (reference sequence). Deletions cut 0 bases from V and 2 bases from J, with 8 bases between. The CDR3 protein is CASSQDPGRNQPQHF. CDR3 in DNA: TGTGCCAGCAGCCAAGACCCAGGCCGCAATCAGCCCCAGCATTTT.

The CDR3 loop is CSAKYGGGNYGYTF. For the CDR3, the DNA is TGCAGCGCGAAATATGGGGGAGGAAACTATGGCTACACCTTC. The chain recombines TRBV29-1 with TRBJ1-2; possibly TRBD1 for D (5 bases). Trimming shortened V by 7 bases and J by 2 bases, and 17 bases separated the two germline ends. The germline gives CDR1 SQVTM, CDR2 ANQGSEA. CDR3 length: 14 residues.

The chain couples TRBV7-6 to TRBJ2-2; 8 nucleotides match TRBD2. Trimming at V came to 1 base and at J to 2 bases, leaving 6 bases not matched to a gene. CDR3 length: 17 residues. Per the germline V gene, CDR1 is SGHVS and CDR2 is FNYEAQ. CDR3 residues: CASSLGPSGPNTGELFF. In DNA form, the CDR3 reads TGTGCCAGCAGCTTAGGACCTAGCGGGCCTAACACCGGGGAGCTGTTTTTT.

CDR3 region: CASSINQGNYGYTF. CDR3 DNA: TGTGCCAGCAGCATCAACCAGGGGAACTATGGCTACACCTTC. The rearrangement joins TRBV14 to TRBJ1-2, with D possibly matching TRBD1 (6 bases). With 5 bases removed from V and 2 bases from J, the gap between germline ends came to 12 bases. The V gene's germline CDR1 is SGHDN and CDR2 FVKESK. The length of the CDR3 is 14 residues.

This clone was found a few times. CDR3 DNA: TGTGCCAGCAGTTTAGGAGGGTATAACTCGGGCGAGCAGTACGTC. Amino acid sequence: CASSLGGYNSGEQYV. The chain combines TRBV28 with TRBJ2-7; TRBD2 might be the D (6 bases). Germline assignment: CDR1 MDHEN and CDR2 SYDVKM. The V end lost 2 bases, the J end lost 6 bases, and 17 bases lay between the germline ends. The CDR3 runs 15 residues.

This clone turned up a few times. The rearrangement links TRBV18 to TRBJ2-1, with D perhaps matching TRBD1 (6 bases). Looked up from germline, CDR1 is KGHSH and CDR2 is LQKENI. The CDR3 is 14 residues long. V lost 3 bases and J 0 bases, leaving 6 bases between the germline ends. CDR3: CASSPDSSYNEQFF. The CDR3 nucleotides read TGTGCCAGCTCACCGGACAGCTCCTACAATGAGCAGTTCTTC.

A single count supports this clone. The chain links TRBV10-3 to TRBJ2-1, with D perhaps TRBD2 (5 bases). The CDR3 covers 15 residues. Germline V gene sequence: CDR1 ENHRY, CDR2 SYGVKD. V lost 3 bases, J lost 5 bases, and 14 bases lay in between. Written as DNA, the CDR3 is TGTGCCATCAGTGATTCCGGGATAGGAAACAATGAGCAGTTCTTC. Its translation is CAISDSGIGNNEQFF.

This chain links TRBV18 with TRBJ1-1; TRBD1 might be the D (6 bases). The CDR3 length is 13 residues. Trimming took off 4 bases at V and 7 bases at J, with 13 bases between the two ends. The germline V gene encodes CDR1 KGHSH and CDR2 LQKENI. The CDR3 here is CASSRGGAIEAFF. In nucleotides, the CDR3 is TGTGCCAGCTCACGGGGGGGGGCTATTGAAGCTTTCTTT.

The chain is built from TRBV28 and TRBJ1-3, with 7 bases aligning to TRBD1. The CDR3 extends over 13 amino acids. Looked up from germline, CDR1 is MDHEN and CDR2 is SYDVKM. Trimming at V came to 7 bases and at J to 4 bases, leaving 4 bases not matched to a gene. The CDR3 loop reads CASMKTGGNTIYF. Here the CDR3 DNA reads TGTGCCAGCATGAAGACAGGGGGAAACACCATATATTTT.

This chain links TRBV27 with TRBJ2-1, with TRBD2 matching over 10 bases. Germline CDR1 and CDR2: MNHEY and SMNVEV (reference sequence). V trimming: 6 bases; J trimming: 0 bases; junction bases outside the gene matches: 5. The CDR3 extends over 16 amino acids. CDR3 nucleotides: TGTGCCAGCAGCCCCTCTAGCGGGAGCTCCTACAATGAGCAGTTCTTC. Amino acids: CASSPSSGSSYNEQFF.

The gene calls are TRBV11-2 and TRBJ1-1; D is unclear. The V end was cut by 6 bases, the J end by 3 bases, with 8 bases between. This CDR3 spans 12 amino acids. Germline V gives CDR1 SGHAT, CDR2 FQNNGV. The CDR3 is CASSRGYTEAFF. CDR3 in DNA: TGTGCCAGCAGTCGAGGGTACACTGAAGCTTTCTTT. The full variable domain, its missing parts supplied by reference TRBV11-2 and TRBJ1-1, is EAGVAQSPRYKIIEKRQSVAFWCNPISGHATLYWYQQILGQGPKLLIQFQNNGVVDDSQLPKDRFSAERLKGVDSTLKIQPAKLEDSAVYLCASSRGYTEAFFGQGTRLTVV.